This T cell receptor beta chain was sequenced in a study of T cell responses to AZD1222 COVID-19 vaccine. Deletions cut 0 bases from V and 7 bases from J, with 14 bases between. Germline values: CDR1 SGDLS, CDR2 YYNGEE. The CDR3 contains 15 residues. TCRdb's copy holds only in-frame clones and misses some; the assay was immunoSEQ multiplex PCR. The sample has tens of thousands of clones; around 89% are singletons. This sequence originates from an adult who received the AZD1222 COVID-19 vaccine. The source was peripheral blood, collected 28 days after the second AZD1222 dose. The V and J genes are TRBV9 and TRBJ2-1; perhaps TRBD2 as D (5 bases). The CDR3 region is CASSVVVGAGNEQFF. The CDR3 DNA reads TGTGCCAGCAGCGTAGTTGTGGGAGCTGGGAATGAGCAGTTCTTC.